This TCR beta chain was found in a study of esophageal squamous cell carcinoma under preoperative chemotherapy. Study-level points and caveats: After treatment, tumor-infiltrating lymphocytes apparently came partly from blood T cells.

Notes on this clonotype: Its target is not known.

TCRdb reanalysed the PCR reads using MiXCR and keeps one entry per CDR3 protein. The data show roughly 32,000 distinct CDR3 sequences, with roughly 52% seen just once and around 12% held by the top ten. Trimming removed 3 bases from V and 12 bases from J; junction bases left unmatched: 25. This CDR3 region has 19 residues. Germline-derived CDR1 and CDR2 are SGHVS and FNYEAQ. Described time point: before preoperative PTX-NDP chemotherapy. Preoperative chemotherapy with paclitaxel-nedaplatin was given to patients before surgery. The specimen was collected from a patient given preoperative chemotherapy. The receptor comes from a human donor with esophageal squamous cell carcinoma. The donor label of this sample is uncertain. The V gene is TRBV7-6, the J gene TRBJ2-4, with 8 bases aligning to TRBD2. The chain's CDR3 is CASSLGPGLGGGAKDTQYF. Written as DNA, the CDR3 is TGTGCCAGCAGCTTGGGTCCGGGGCTCGGGGGGGGTGCCAAAGACACTCAGTACTTC.